This is a list of T cell receptor beta chains from one sample in a study of blood T cell repertoires in COVID-19. Only in-frame clones appear in the TCRdb table, and some are missing; sequencing was by immunoSEQ multiplex PCR. The sample comprises about 46,000 clones, roughly nine tenths of which are singletons, and under 20% rests with the top ten. The sequencing sample was made of peripheral blood. The receptors shown here come from a man aged 65 to 85 with active COVID-19. The CDR3 runs from the conserved cysteine through the conserved F or W. Each record gives: clone size, D gene, J gene, V gene, CDR3 DNA, CDR3 protein. D genes are given only for firm matches. The size field is filled for only some rows; it gives once, few, many or a size class.

- | TRBD2 | TRBJ2-5 | TRBV3-1/TRBV3-2 | TGTGCCAGCAGCCAAGGTCTGGGAGGGGAACTCCAAGAGACCCAGTACTTC | CASSQGLGGELQETQYF
- | TRBD2 | TRBJ2-4 | TRBV6-5 | TGTGCCAGCAGTTCGACTAGCGGGGGGTCTACAAACATTCAGTACTTC | CASSSTSGGSTNIQYF
- | TRBD1 | TRBJ1-2 | TRBV27 | TGTGCCAGCACCGGAGGGGACAGGGGAGGGGAAAGCTATGGCTACACCTTC | CASTGGDRGGESYGYTF
- | - | TRBJ1-1 | TRBV12-3/TRBV12-4 | TGTGCCAGCAGTTTAGTCGTTTACACTGAAGCTTTCTTT | CASSLVVYTEAFF
- | TRBD1 | TRBJ1-4 | TRBV30 | TGTGCCTGGAGTGGGGCGACAGGGGGAAACTATGAAAAACTGTTTTTT | CAWSGATGGNYEKLFF
- | - | TRBJ2-2 | TRBV28 | TGTGCCAGCAATTTGGGCCTCGGGGCGAACACCGGGGAGCTGTTTTTT | CASNLGLGANTGELFF
- | TRBD1 | TRBJ1-4 | TRBV28 | TGTGCCAGCAGTAAGGGACAGGGCGGCGAAAAACTGTTTTTT | CASSKGQGGEKLFF
- | TRBD2 | TRBJ2-3 | TRBV6-5 | TGTGCCAGCAGTTACATCAGCGGGGGCACAGATACGCAGTATTTT | CASSYISGGTDTQYF
- | - | TRBJ2-2 | TRBV9 | TGTGCCAGCAGCGGCGAAGGCGCGCGGGCCGGGGAGCTGTTTTTT | CASSGEGARAGELFF
- | - | TRBJ1-1 | TRBV5-1 | TGCGCCAGCAGCACGGATCGGGGAATCGGTGCTGAAGCTTTCTTT | CASSTDRGIGAEAFF
- | - | TRBJ2-7 | TRBV2 | TGTGCCAGCAGTCGGACAGATGAGCAGTACTTC | CASSRTDEQYF
- | TRBD2 | TRBJ2-5 | TRBV5-1 | TGCGCCAGCAGCCGCCTGACTAGCGGGGGGCTGGGGGAGACCCAGTACTTC | CASSRLTSGGLGETQYF
few | - | TRBJ1-6 | TRBV27 | TGTGCCAGCAGTTCCGGACAGCCCTCATCACCCCTCCACTTT | CASSSGQPSSPLHF
- | - | TRBJ2-3 | TRBV28 | TGTGCCAGCAGTCTCGGCAGGGTCGTCACAGATACGCAGTATTTT | CASSLGRVVTDTQYF
- | - | TRBJ1-5 | TRBV6-6 | TGTGCCAGCAGTTACCCCCCAGGGGCCACCAATCAGCCCCAGCATTTT | CASSYPPGATNQPQHF
- | - | TRBJ2-3 | TRBV3-1/TRBV3-2 | TGTGCCAGCAGCCATATTAGTCACACAGATACGCAGTATTTT | CASSHISHTDTQYF
- | - | TRBJ1-2 | TRBV7-2 | TGTGCCAGCAGCCTCAGGACAGTTGTCCCGAACTATGGCTACACCTTC | CASSLRTVVPNYGYTF
- | - | TRBJ1-5 | TRBV4-1 | TGCGCCAGCAGCCAAGACGTACAGGGCCCGGATCAGCCCCAGCATTTT | CASSQDVQGPDQPQHF
- | - | TRBJ2-2 | TRBV18 | TGTGCCAGCTCACCATATACAGAGAACACCGGGGAGCTGTTTTTT | CASSPYTENTGELFF
- | - | TRBJ1-4 | TRBV5-6 | TGTGCCAGCAGCTTGGTTAGAGGGATCCAAAATGAAAAACTGTTTTTT | CASSLVRGIQNEKLFF
- | - | TRBJ1-1 | TRBV18 | TGTGCCAGCTCACCACGACAGCCGAACACTGAAGCTTTCTTT | CASSPRQPNTEAFF
- | TRBD2 | TRBJ2-5 | TRBV15 | TGTGCCACCTCTGCGGGAGTGGAGACCCAGTACTTC | CATSAGVETQYF
- | TRBD1 | TRBJ2-7 | TRBV27 | TGTGCCAGCAGTTCAGACAGGGGTAACGAGCAGTACTTC | CASSSDRGNEQYF
- | - | TRBJ2-5 | TRBV7-2 | TGTGCCAGCAGCAAACAGGGGGGGTACCAAGAGACCCAGTACTTC | CASSKQGGYQETQYF
once | - | TRBJ2-4 | TRBV2 | TGTGCCAGCAGTTCCCTAGCCAAAAACATTCAGTACTTC | CASSSLAKNIQYF
- | TRBD2 | TRBJ2-3 | TRBV6-5 | TGTGCCACCAGTCGGGGGAGCGGGGTAATGCTTGCGCAGTATTTT | CATSRGSGVMLAQYF
- | - | TRBJ2-7 | TRBV6-2/TRBV6-3 | TGTGCCAGCAGTTACCCCCGGGTAAAGAGCGACGAGCAGTACTTC | CASSYPRVKSDEQYF
- | - | TRBJ1-1 | TRBV28 | TGTGCCAGCAGTTCCTTTAGGGGAAAGAACACTGAAGCTTTCTTT | CASSSFRGKNTEAFF
- | TRBD2 | TRBJ2-5 | TRBV24-1 | TGTGCCACCAGTGATCGGACTAGCGGAGTAGAGACCCAGTACTTC | CATSDRTSGVETQYF
once | TRBD2 | TRBJ2-7 | TRBV30 | TGTGCCTGGAGTGGGGCGGGACTAGCTGGGGAGCAGTACTTC | CAWSGAGLAGEQYF
- | TRBD1 | TRBJ2-1 | TRBV29-1 | TGCAGCGTTGATACACGACAGGGGGCTAATGAGCAGTTCTTC | CSVDTRQGANEQFF
few | TRBD1 | TRBJ1-6 | TRBV28 | TGTGCCAGCAGTGACCGACAGGGACTGGATTCACCCCTCCACTTT | CASSDRQGLDSPLHF